The T cell receptor (beta chain) described here comes from a study of cytomegalovirus exposure and HLA in healthy donors. Both 60 Vbeta primers and 13 Jbeta primers went into the PCR. The data were produced by immunoSEQ multiplex PCR, yet TCRdb's version contains in-frame clones alone and is incomplete. The profile shows approximately 90,000 clones, over 60% of them singletons. A note on this clone: Additional DNA sequences in this sample encode the identical CDR3.

The CDR3 covers 14 residues. Germline loops: CDR1 MNHEY, CDR2 SMNVEV (reference sequence). V shed 5 bases and J shed 4 bases, with 14 bases lying between them. The sample taken for sequencing was PBMCs. The rearrangement uses TRBV27 and TRBJ1-2; D unresolved. This TCR came from a young man in good health and CMV-seronegative. Here the CDR3 DNA reads TGTGCCAGCAGTCCCTCACACAAAACCTATGGCTACACCTTC. Translated, it gives CASSPSHKTYGYTF.